The T cell receptor beta chain under discussion was sequenced for a study of cytomegalovirus exposure and HLA in healthy donors. Study-level background: Samples from HLA-typed donors yielded about 85 million unique TCRs in an early data release. Study outcomes and limitations: Several of the most significant clusters appeared, in a later analysis, to be linked to common viral pathogens.

V was shortened by 7 bases and J by 4 bases, with 13 bases between the two germline ends. There are 12 residues in the CDR3. Germline-derived CDR1 and CDR2 are SQVTM and ANQGSEA. The PCR was carried out with 60 Vbeta primers and 13 Jbeta primers. Here immunoSEQ multiplex PCR was the method, and the copy in TCRdb shows in-frame clones only, minus some. The table includes roughly 170,000 clones, 76% detected once. Of note for this clone: Its antigen is as yet unknown.

Sequencing input: PBMCs. The receptor comes from a female donor in good health and CMV-seronegative. This rearrangement joins TRBV29-1 to TRBJ1-1, with D perhaps TRBD1 (5 bases). The CDR3, as DNA: TGCAGCGCTGCCCGGGGGGGCACTGAAGCTTTCTTT. Its translation: CSAARGGTEAFF.